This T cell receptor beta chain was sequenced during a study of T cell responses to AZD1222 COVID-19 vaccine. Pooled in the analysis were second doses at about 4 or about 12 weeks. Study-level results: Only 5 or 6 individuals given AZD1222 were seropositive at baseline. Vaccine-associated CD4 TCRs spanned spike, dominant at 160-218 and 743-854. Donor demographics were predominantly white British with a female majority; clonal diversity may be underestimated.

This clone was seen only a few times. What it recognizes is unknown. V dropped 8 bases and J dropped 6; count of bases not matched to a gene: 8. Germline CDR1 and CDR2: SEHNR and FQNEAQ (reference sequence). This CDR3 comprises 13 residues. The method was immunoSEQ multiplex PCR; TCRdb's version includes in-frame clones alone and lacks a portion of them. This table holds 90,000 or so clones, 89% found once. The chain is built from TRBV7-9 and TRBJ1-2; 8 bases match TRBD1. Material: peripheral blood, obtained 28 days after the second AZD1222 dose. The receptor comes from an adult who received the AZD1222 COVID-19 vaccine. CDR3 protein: CASSTGEFHGYTF. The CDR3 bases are TGTGCCAGCTCGACAGGGGAGTTTCATGGCTACACCTTC.